Here is one T cell receptor beta chain with its context. This sample is drawn from a study of shared clonotypes between healthy human individuals. Method: immunoSEQ multiplex PCR; TCRdb's copy keeps in-frame clones and lacks some. The sample records about 2,100,000 clones, about 92% being singletons. As defined, naive CD8 cells were CD45RO-negative and positively selected for CCR7, with terminally differentiated effector memory CD45RA+ cells excluded. The ends were cut back, 1 base at V and 8 bases at J, with 17 bases in the middle. The CDR3 contains 16 residues. The V gene's germline CDR1 is MGHRA and CDR2 YSYEKL.

The V gene is TRBV4-1, the J gene TRBJ1-4; D ambiguous. Specimen: naive CD8+ T cells from PBMCs. The clonotype was recovered from a man aged 18 to 29 in good health. Some clones in this sample may be carry-over from other donors' samples. CDR3 in DNA: TGCGCCAGCAGCCAAGGGCCCTCCCCGTCAGCCGAAAAACTGTTTTTT. Encoded protein: CASSQGPSPSAEKLFF.